A single sample gave rise to the 13 T cell receptor beta chains below, sequenced in a study of blood T cell repertoires in COVID-19. This table comes from immunoSEQ multiplex PCR, and its TCRdb copy is limited to in-frame clones, with some not included. The data hold 140,000 or so clones, with roughly 90% observed a single time. The sequenced sample consisted of peripheral blood. Receptors originate from a man aged 65-85 years with acute or convalescent COVID-19.

CDR3 loop: CASSLGSDYGYTF. CDR3 nucleotides: TGCGCCAGCAGCTTGGGGTCGGACTATGGCTACACCTTC. The rearrangement uses TRBV5-1 and TRBJ1-2; D is uncertain. The ends were cut back, 0 bases at V and 3 bases at J, with 6 bases in the middle. The CDR3 covers 13 residues. CDR1 is SGHRS, CDR2 YFSETQ, per germline. Full variable domain (missing parts from reference TRBV5-1 and TRBJ1-2): KAGVTQTPRYLIKTRGQQVTLSCSPISGHRSVSWYQQTPGQGLQFLFEYFSETQRNKGNFPGRFSGRQFSNSRSEMNVSTLELGDSALYLCASSLGSDYGYTFGSGTRLTVV.

The chain carries TRBV19 and TRBJ1-5; 9 positions match TRBD1. CDR1 and CDR2 from the germline V gene are LNHDA and SQIVND (reference sequence). The V gene end was trimmed by 3 bases and the J gene end by 5 bases; junction bases not matched to a gene: 5. This CDR3 region has 15 residues. The CDR3 spells CASSMRTGVYQPQHF. CDR3 nucleotides: TGTGCCAGTAGTATGCGGACAGGGGTCTATCAGCCCCAGCATTTT. Together with reference TRBV19 and TRBJ1-5, the CDR3 gives the full variable domain: DGGITQSPKYLFRKEGQNVTLSCEQNLNHDAMYWYRQDPGQGLRLIYYSQIVNDFQKGDIAEGYSVSREKKESFPLTVTSAQKNPTAFYLCASSMRTGVYQPQHFGDGTRLSIL.

This chain connects TRBV11-2 to TRBJ2-1; 8 bases match TRBD1. The CDR3 has 15 residues. V shed 5 bases and J 5 bases; nucleotides not matched to a gene: 8. The germline V gene has CDR1 SGHAT and CDR2 FQNNGV. The CDR3 DNA reads TGTGCCAGCAGCCCCGGACAGGGACGCCACAATGAGCAGTTCTTC. It is translated as CASSPGQGRHNEQFF.

The gene calls are TRBV14 and TRBJ1-1, with 8 positions matching TRBD1. Germline CDR1 SGHDN, CDR2 FVKESK. V was clipped by 4 bases and J by 8 bases; unmatched bases: 12. The CDR3 length is 15 residues. CDR3 DNA sequence: TGTGCCAGCAGCCCTCAGGGGGCTTACGTGCGAGAAGCTTTCTTT. Translating it yields CASSPQGAYVREAFF.

The chain couples TRBV28 to TRBJ1-1; 8 nucleotides agree with TRBD1. The CDR3 spans 12 residues. Germline loops: CDR1 MDHEN, CDR2 SYDVKM. The junction had 8 bases not matched to a gene; V was cut back by 5 bases and J by 12 bases. This CDR3 reads CASSRTGSQTFF. The CDR3 coding sequence is TGTGCCAGCAGTCGGACAGGGTCCCAGACTTTCTTT.

The chain couples TRBV5-1 to TRBJ2-1; 7 bases map to TRBD2. The CDR3 extends over 15 amino acids. Germline V lookup: CDR1 SGHRS, CDR2 YFSETQ. V trimming: 1 base; J trimming: 7 bases; junction bases outside the gene matches: 8. The CDR3 loop is CASSLTGGTRNEQFF. The DNA for the CDR3 is TGCGCCAGCAGCTTGACGGGAGGTACCAGGAATGAGCAGTTCTTC.

The chain couples TRBV27 to TRBJ2-1; TRBD2 aligns across 8 bases. Per the germline V gene, CDR1 is MNHEY and CDR2 is SMNVEV (reference sequence). This CDR3 has 19 residues. The ends lost 2 bases at V and 7 bases at J; junction bases unmatched: 19. CDR3 in DNA: TGTGCCAGCAGTTTAAAGGCTAATCGCGGGGGGCCGCCGCCGAATGAGCAGTTCTTC. This codes for CASSLKANRGGPPPNEQFF.

The genes are TRBV12-3 or TRBV12-4 and TRBJ1-2; no clear D. V was cut by 7 bases and J by 4 bases, with 10 bases left in between. This CDR3 comprises 12 residues. The CDR3 region has the DNA TGTGCCAGCACCTATCCGGGCTATGGCTACACCTTC. Its protein is CASTYPGYGYTF.

This clone was counted between two and nine times. The V gene is TRBV20-1, the J gene TRBJ2-7; D is ambiguous. Trimming left V 3 bases short and J 2 bases short, with 8 bases between. The CDR3 consists of 12 residues. Germline V gives CDR1 DFQATT, CDR2 SNEGSKA (reference sequence). The CDR3 DNA follows: TGCAGTGCTAGTGCCGGTGCCTACGAGCAGTACTTC. Its protein is CSASAGAYEQYF.

The chain combines TRBV3-1 (or the pseudogene TRBV3-2) with TRBJ2-2, with TRBD2 identical over 12 bases. Germline CDR1 reads LGHDT; CDR2 reads YNNKEL (reference sequence). This CDR3 region has 19 residues. The junction had 6 bases not matched to a gene; V was cut back by 1 base and J by 0 bases. CDR3 protein: CASSQGLAGVPTNTGELFF. CDR3 DNA sequence: TGTGCCAGCAGCCAAGGACTAGCGGGAGTCCCTACGAACACCGGGGAGCTGTTTTTT.

The J gene is TRBJ1-2, the V gene TRBV6-2 or TRBV6-3; D remains unclear. The CDR3 spans 13 residues. Germline V lookup: CDR1 MNHEY, CDR2 SVGEGT. V dropped 2 bases and J dropped 2 bases, with 6 bases sitting between them. The CDR3 is CASSYELNYGYTF. In DNA, the CDR3 is TGTGCCAGCAGTTACGAACTGAACTATGGCTACACCTTC.

The rearrangement uses TRBV28 and TRBJ1-5; D is perhaps TRBD1 (5 bases). Germline values: CDR1 MDHEN, CDR2 SYDVKM. Trimming shortened V by 6 bases and J by 1 base, and 7 bases separated the two germline ends. This CDR3 is 13 amino acids long. The CDR3 region is CASSRQSNQPQHF. The DNA for the CDR3 is TGTGCCAGCAGCAGACAGAGCAATCAGCCCCAGCATTTT.

The chain carries TRBV18 and TRBJ1-1, with TRBD1 matching over 7 bases. The CDR3 totals 14 residues. CDR1 KGHSH and CDR2 LQKENI come from the germline V gene. V was clipped by 6 bases and J by 5 bases; unmatched bases: 9. In DNA, the CDR3 is TGTGCCAGCTCCTACTTCGACAGGGAAACTGAAGCTTTCTTT. Protein: CASSYFDRETEAFF. Drawing the rest from reference TRBV18 and TRBJ1-1, the complete variable domain is NAGVMQNPRHLVRRRGQEARLRCSPMKGHSHVYWYRQLPEEGLKFMVYLQKENIIDESGMPKERFSAEFPKEGPSILRIQQVVRGDSAAYFCASSYFDRETEAFFGQGTRLTVV.